This TCR beta chain was found in a study of identical twins. Study results and limitations: Excess twin sharing in beta out-of-frame sequences was weaker.

Template switching created a universal primer site, and the cDNA included unique molecular identifiers. TCRdb recomputed calls from the 5' RACE reads with MiXCR, one row per CDR3 protein. The data show about 280,000 distinct CDR3 sequences, approximately 8.5% seen once. Healthy Caucasians, and only they, were the donors. This clonotype was observed a few times. As yet, its antigen is unknown. With 0 bases clipped from V and 7 bases from J, the junction kept 7 bases outside the gene matches. The CDR3 covers 15 residues. Germline-derived CDR1 and CDR2 are LGHDT and YNNKEL (reference sequence). These same records also appear under a second study, on yellow fever vaccine responses in identical twins. That paper states: The T cell response to vaccination in identical twins was reportedly partly convergent and partly personalized.

The sample was memory (CD45RO+) T cells sorted from blood. This TCR derives from a woman aged 18-29 years in good health. V usage is TRBV3-1 and J usage is TRBJ2-5, with 8 bases that match TRBD2. CDR3 protein: CASSQDGGASVTQYF. In nucleotides, the CDR3 is TGTGCCAGCAGCCAAGACGGGGGGGCAAGCGTGACCCAGTACTTC.